The clone carrying this T cell receptor beta chain was detected once. This entry is derived from a study of blood T cell repertoires in COVID-19. This CDR3 is built from 15 residues. The V end lost 2 bases, the J end lost 5 bases, and 13 bases lay between the germline ends. Germline V CDR1 and CDR2: ENHRY, SYGVKD. Method: immunoSEQ multiplex PCR; TCRdb's copy keeps in-frame clones and lacks some. The profile covers roughly 150,000 clones, with more than 60% appearing a single time and approximately 3% taken by the ten largest. This TCR derives from a man aged 65 to 85 with acute or convalescent COVID-19. J is TRBJ1-5 and V is TRBV10-3; TRBD1 might be the D (5 bases). The specimen was peripheral blood. DNA of the CDR3: TGTGCCATCAGTGAGGTCCAGGGAGGCGATCAGCCCCAGCATTTT. Translated, it gives CAISEVQGGDQPQHF.